The present entry profiles one TCR beta chain with its context. This record comes from a study of T-cell reconstitution after alpha-beta-depleted transplantation in children. Unique molecular identifiers tagged the TCRbeta library. TCRdb re-called the PCR reads with MiXCR, one entry per CDR3 protein. Of 500,000 to 600,000 distinct CDR3 sequences in the sample, approximately 30% were seen once. This receptor was identified in a human donor who donated a stem cell graft to a child with aplastic anemia. Sequenced here: PBMCs from the stem cell graft donor, sampled from the stem cell graft.

CDR3 sequence (DNA): TGTGCCAGCAGTGAACAGTGGGGCGGAGCTACCTACAATGAGCAGTTCTTC. Residues: CASSEQWGGATYNEQFF. The rearrangement joins TRBV2 to TRBJ2-1; TRBD1 is a possible D gene (5 bases). The CDR3 sequence is 17 residues long. Germline CDR1 reads SNHLY; CDR2 reads FYNNEI. V was shortened by 2 bases and J by 2 bases, with 16 bases between the two germline ends.